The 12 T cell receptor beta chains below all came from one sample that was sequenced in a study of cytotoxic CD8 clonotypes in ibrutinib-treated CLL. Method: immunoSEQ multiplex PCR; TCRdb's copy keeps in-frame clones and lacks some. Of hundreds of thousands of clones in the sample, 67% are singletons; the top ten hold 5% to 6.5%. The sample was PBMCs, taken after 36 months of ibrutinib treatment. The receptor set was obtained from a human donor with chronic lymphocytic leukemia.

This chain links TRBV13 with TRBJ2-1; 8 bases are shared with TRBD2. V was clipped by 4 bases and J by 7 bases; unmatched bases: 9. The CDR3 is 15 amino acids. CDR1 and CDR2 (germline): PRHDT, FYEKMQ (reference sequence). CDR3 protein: CASSSLGSGGNEQFF. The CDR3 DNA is TGTGCCAGCAGCTCACTAGGTTCGGGGGGGAATGAGCAGTTCTTC.

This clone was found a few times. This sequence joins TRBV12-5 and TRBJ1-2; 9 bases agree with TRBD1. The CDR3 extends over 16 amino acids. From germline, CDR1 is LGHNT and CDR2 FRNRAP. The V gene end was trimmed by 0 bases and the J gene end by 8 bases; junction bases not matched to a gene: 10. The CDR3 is CASGLVRYRGLEGYTF. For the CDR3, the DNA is TGTGCTAGTGGTTTGGTACGGTACAGGGGGCTAGAAGGCTACACCTTC.

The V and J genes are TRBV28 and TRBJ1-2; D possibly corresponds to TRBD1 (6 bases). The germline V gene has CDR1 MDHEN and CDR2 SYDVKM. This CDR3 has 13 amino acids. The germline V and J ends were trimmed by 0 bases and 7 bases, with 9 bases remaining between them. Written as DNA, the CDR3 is TGTGCCAGCAGTTTATGGGGGGCGGGTGGCTACACCTTC. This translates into CASSLWGAGGYTF.

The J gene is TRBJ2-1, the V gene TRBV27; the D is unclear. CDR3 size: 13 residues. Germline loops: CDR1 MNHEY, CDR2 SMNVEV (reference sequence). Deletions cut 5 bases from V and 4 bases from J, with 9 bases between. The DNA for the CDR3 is TGTGCCAGCAGTACCCCACCTTACAATGAGCAGTTCTTC. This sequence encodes CASSTPPYNEQFF.

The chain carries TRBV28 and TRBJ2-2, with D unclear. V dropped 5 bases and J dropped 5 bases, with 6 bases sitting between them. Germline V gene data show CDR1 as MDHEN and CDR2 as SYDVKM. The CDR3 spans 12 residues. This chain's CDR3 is CASSIDTGELFF. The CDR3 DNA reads TGTGCCAGCAGTATCGATACCGGGGAGCTGTTTTTT.

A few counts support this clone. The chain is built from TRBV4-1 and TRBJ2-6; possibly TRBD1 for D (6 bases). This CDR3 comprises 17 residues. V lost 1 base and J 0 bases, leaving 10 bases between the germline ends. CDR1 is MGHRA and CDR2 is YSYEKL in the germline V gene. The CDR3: CASSQAYRASGANVLTF. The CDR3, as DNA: TGCGCCAGCAGCCAAGCTTACAGGGCCTCTGGGGCCAACGTCCTGACTTTC.

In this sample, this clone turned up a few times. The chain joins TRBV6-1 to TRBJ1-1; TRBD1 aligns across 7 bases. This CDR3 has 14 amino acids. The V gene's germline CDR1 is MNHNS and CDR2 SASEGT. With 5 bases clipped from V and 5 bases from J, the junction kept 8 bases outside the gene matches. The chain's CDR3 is CASSPHRGRTEAFF. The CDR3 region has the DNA TGTGCCAGCAGTCCCCACAGGGGCCGTACTGAAGCTTTCTTT.

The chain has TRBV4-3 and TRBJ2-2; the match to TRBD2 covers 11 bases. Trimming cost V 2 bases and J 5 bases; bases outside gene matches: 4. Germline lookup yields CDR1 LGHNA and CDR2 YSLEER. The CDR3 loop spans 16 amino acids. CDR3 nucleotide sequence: TGCGCCAGCAGCCAACCGGGACTAGCGGAGACCGGGGAGCTGTTTTTT. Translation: CASSQPGLAETGELFF.

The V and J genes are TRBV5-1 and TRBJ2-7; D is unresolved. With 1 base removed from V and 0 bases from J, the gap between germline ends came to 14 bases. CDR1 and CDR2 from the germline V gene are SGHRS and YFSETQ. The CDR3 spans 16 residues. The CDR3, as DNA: TGCGCCAGCAGCTTGACCGAGTCGCTGAGCTCCTACGAGCAGTACTTC. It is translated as CASSLTESLSSYEQYF.

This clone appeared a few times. The CDR3 sequence is CSVAGGRNGPQHF. The CDR3 DNA is TGCAGCGTTGCTGGCGGTCGAAATGGGCCCCAGCATTTT. The chain uses TRBV29-1 and TRBJ1-5; D is ambiguous. Between the trimmed V and J ends, which lost 4 bases and 9 bases, there was a span of 16 bases. The CDR3 is 13 residues long. Germline V CDR1 and CDR2: SQVTM, ANQGSEA.

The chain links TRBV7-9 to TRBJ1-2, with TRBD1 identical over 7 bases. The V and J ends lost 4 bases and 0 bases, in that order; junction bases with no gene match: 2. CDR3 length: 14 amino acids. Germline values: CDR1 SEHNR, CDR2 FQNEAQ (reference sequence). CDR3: CASSWDRSNYGYTF. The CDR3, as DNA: TGTGCCAGCAGCTGGGACAGATCTAACTATGGCTACACCTTC.

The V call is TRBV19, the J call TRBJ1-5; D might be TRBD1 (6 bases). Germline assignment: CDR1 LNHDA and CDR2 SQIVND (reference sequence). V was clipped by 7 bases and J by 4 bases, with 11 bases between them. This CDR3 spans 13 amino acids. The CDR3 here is CASNFQGNQPQHF. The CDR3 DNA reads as TGTGCCAGTAACTTCCAGGGGAATCAGCCCCAGCATTTT.